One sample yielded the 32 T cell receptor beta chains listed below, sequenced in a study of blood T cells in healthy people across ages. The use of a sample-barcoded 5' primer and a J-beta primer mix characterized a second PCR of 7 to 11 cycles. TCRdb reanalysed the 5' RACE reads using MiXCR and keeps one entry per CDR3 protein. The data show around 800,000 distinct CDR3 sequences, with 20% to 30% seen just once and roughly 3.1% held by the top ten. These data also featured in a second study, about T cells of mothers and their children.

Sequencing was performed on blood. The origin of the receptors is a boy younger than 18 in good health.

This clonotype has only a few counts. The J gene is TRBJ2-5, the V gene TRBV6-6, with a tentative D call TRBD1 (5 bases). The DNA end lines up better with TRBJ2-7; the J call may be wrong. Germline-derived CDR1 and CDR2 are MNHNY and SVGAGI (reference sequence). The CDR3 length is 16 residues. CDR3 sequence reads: CASSYQGLDEPYEQYF. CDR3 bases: TGTGCCAGCAGTTACCAGGGCCTAGATGAGCCCTACGAGCAGTACTTC.

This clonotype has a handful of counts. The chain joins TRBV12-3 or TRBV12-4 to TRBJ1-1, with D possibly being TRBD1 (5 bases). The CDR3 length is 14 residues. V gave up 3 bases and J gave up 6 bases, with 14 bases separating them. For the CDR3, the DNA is TGTGCCAGCAGTTTTCCTAGCAGGGAACCTGAAGCTTTCTTT. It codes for CASSFPSREPEAFF.

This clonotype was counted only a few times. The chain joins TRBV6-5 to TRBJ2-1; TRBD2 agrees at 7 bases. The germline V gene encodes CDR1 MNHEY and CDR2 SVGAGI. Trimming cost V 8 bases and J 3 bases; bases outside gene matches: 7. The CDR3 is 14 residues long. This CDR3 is CASSQAGIYNEQFF. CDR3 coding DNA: TGTGCCAGCTCTCAAGCGGGGATCTACAATGAGCAGTTCTTC.

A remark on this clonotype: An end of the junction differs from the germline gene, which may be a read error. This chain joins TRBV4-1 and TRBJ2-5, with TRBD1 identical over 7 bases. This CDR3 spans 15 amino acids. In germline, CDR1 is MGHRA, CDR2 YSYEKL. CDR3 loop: CASGQGSTGDETQYF. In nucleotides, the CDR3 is TGCGCCAGCGGCCAAGGTAGCACAGGGGACGAGACCCAGTACTTC.

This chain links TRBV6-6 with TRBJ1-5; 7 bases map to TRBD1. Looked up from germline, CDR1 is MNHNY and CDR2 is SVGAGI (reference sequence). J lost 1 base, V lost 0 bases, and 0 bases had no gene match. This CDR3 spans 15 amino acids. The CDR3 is CASSYSQGSNQPQHF. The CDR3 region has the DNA TGTGCCAGCAGTTACTCACAGGGGAGCAATCAGCCCCAGCATTTT.

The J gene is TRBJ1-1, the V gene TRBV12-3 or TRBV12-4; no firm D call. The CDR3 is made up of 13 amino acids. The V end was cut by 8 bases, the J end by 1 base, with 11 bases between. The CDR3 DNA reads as TGTGCCAGCGGTGGGAGAAAGAACACTGAAGCTTTCTTT. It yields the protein CASGGRKNTEAFF.

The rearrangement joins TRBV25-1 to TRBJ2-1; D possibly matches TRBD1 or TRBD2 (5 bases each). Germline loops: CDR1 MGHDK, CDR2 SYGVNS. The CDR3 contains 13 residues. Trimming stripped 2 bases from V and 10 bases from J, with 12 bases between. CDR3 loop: CASSEMGRPEQFF. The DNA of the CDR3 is TGTGCCAGCAGTGAAATGGGACGACCAGAGCAGTTCTTC.

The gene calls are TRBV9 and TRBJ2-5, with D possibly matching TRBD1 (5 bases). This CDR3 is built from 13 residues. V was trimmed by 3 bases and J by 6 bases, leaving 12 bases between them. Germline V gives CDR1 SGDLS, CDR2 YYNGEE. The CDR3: CASSEPKGKTQYF. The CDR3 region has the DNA TGTGCCAGCAGCGAACCGAAGGGGAAGACCCAGTACTTC.

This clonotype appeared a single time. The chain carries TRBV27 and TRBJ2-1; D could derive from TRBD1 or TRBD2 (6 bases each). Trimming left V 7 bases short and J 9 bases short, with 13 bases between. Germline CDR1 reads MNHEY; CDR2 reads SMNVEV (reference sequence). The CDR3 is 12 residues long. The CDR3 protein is CASNPGGGEQFF. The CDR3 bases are TGTGCCAGCAATCCCGGGGGCGGTGAGCAGTTCTTC.

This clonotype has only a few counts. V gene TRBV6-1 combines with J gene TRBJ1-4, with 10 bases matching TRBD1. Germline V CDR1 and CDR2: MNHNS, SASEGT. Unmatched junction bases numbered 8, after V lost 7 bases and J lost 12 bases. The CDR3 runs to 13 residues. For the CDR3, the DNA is TGTGCCAGCAAGGGACAGGGGCGTCTGGAACTGTTTTTT. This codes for CASKGQGRLELFF.

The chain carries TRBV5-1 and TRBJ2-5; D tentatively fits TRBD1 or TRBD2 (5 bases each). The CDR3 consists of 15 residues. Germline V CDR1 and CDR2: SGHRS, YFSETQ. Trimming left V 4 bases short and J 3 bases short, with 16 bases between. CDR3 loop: CASSSTGTVEETQYF. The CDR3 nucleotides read TGCGCCAGCAGCAGCACCGGGACGGTGGAAGAGACCCAGTACTTC. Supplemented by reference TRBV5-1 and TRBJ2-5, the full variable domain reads KAGVTQTPRYLIKTRGQQVTLSCSPISGHRSVSWYQQTPGQGLQFLFEYFSETQRNKGNFPGRFSGRQFSNSRSEMNVSTLELGDSALYLCASSSTGTVEETQYFGPGTRLLVL.

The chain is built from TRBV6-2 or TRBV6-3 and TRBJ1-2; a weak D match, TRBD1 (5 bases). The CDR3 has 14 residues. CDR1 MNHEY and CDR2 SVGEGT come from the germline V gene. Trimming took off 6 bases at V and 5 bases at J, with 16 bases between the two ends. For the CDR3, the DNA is TGTGCCAGCAGCCGGGGGACTGAGAGATATGGCTACACCTTC. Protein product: CASSRGTERYGYTF.

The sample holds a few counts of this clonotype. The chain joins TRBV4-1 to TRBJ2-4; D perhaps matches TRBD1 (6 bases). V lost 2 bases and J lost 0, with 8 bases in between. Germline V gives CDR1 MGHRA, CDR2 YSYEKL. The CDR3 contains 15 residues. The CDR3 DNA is TGCGCCAGCAGCCAACAGGGGCTAGCCAAAAACATTCAGTACTTC. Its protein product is CASSQQGLAKNIQYF.

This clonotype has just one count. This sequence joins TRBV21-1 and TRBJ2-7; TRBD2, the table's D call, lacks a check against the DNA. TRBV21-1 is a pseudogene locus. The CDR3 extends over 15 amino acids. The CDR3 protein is CASSKSPERVYEQYF. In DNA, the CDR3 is TGTGCCAGCAGCAAAAGCCCCGAGAGGGTGTACGAGCAGTACTTC.

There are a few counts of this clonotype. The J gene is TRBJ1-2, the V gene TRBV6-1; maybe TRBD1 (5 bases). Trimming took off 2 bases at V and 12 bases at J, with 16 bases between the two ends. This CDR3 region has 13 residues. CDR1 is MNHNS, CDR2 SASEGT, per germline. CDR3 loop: CASSEPVMGDDTF. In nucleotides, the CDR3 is TGTGCCAGCAGTGAACCTGTTATGGGGGATGACACCTTC.

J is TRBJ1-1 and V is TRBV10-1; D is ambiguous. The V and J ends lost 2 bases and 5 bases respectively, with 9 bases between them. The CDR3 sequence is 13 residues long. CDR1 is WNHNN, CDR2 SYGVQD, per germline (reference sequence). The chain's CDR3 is CASSEGVRTEAFF. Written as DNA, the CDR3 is TGCGCCAGCAGTGAGGGGGTGAGGACTGAAGCTTTCTTT.

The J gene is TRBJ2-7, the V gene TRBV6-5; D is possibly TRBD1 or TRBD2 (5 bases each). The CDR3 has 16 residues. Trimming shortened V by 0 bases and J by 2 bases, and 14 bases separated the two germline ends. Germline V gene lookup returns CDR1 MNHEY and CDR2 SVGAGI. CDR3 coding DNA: TGTGCCAGCAGTTACTCGAGTCAGGGAGAGCCCTACGAGCAGTACTTC. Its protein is CASSYSSQGEPYEQYF.

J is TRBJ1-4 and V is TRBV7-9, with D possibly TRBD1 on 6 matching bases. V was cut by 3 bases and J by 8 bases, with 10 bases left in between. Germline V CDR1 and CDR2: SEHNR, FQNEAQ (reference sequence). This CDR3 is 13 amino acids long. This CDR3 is CASSLVTGEKLFF. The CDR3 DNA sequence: TGTGCCAGCAGCTTGGTGACAGGCGAAAAACTGTTTTTT.

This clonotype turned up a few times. The CDR3, as DNA: TGTGCCAGCAGCTCCTCGCGGCTGACGGGTGAAGCTTTCTTT. This translates into CASSSSRLTGEAFF. This rearrangement joins TRBV7-3 to TRBJ1-1; no clear D. V was cut by 4 bases and J by 7 bases, with 16 bases left in between. Germline assignment: CDR1 SGHTA and CDR2 FQGTGA. This CDR3 has 14 residues.

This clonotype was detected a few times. The CDR3 DNA is TGCAGTGCTAGCTTCCAGGGGGGCCTCACTGAAGCTTTCTTT. Translating gives CSASFQGGLTEAFF. This chain joins TRBV20-1 and TRBJ1-1; 7 nucleotides align to TRBD1. CDR3 length equals 14 residues. Germline values: CDR1 DFQATT, CDR2 SNEGSKA (reference sequence). J gave up 4 bases and V 3 bases, and 8 bases lay outside the gene matches.

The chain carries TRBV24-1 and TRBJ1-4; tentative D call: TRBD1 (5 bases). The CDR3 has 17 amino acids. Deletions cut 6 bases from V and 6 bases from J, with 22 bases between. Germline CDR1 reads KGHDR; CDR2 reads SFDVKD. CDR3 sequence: CATSSRRRRDGDEKLFF. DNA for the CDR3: TGTGCCACCAGTTCCCGTCGCCGGAGGGACGGTGATGAAAAACTGTTTTTT.

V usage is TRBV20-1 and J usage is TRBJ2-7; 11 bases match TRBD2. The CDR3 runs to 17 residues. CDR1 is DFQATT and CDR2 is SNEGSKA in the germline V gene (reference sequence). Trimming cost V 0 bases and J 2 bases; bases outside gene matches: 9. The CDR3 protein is CSARDLEGLAETYEQYF. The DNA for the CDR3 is TGCAGTGCTAGAGACTTAGAGGGACTAGCGGAGACCTACGAGCAGTACTTC.

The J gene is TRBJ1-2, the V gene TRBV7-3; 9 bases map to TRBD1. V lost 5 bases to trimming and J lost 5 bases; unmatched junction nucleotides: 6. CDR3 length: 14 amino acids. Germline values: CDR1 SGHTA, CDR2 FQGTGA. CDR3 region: CASSGRDRVYGYTF. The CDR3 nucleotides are TGTGCCAGCAGCGGCCGGGACAGGGTGTATGGCTACACCTTC.

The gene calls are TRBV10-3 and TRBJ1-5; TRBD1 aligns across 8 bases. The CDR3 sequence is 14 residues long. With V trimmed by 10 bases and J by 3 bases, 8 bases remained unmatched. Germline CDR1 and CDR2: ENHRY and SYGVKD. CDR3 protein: CATQGTGTNQPQHF. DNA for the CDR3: TGTGCCACCCAGGGGACAGGCACCAATCAGCCCCAGCATTTT.

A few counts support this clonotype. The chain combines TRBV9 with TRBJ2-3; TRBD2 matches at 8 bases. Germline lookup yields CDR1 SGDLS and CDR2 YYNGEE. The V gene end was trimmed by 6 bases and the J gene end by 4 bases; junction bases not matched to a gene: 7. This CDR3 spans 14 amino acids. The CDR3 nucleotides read TGTGCCAGCAACCCTAGCGGGTCTTCAGATACGCAGTATTTT. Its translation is CASNPSGSSDTQYF.

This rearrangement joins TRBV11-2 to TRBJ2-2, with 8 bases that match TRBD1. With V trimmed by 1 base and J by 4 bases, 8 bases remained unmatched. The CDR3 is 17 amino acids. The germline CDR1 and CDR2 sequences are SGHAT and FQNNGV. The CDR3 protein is CASSLVVFQGATGELFF. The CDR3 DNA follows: TGTGCCAGCAGCTTAGTGGTGTTCCAGGGGGCCACCGGGGAGCTGTTTTTT.

CDR3 nucleotide sequence: TGTGCCAGCAGCTTAAGGCGCCGGGGGGCAGGTGGAGAAAAACTGTTTTTT. It encodes CASSLRRRGAGGEKLFF. The chain uses TRBV7-2 and TRBJ1-4; D is possibly TRBD1 (6 bases). Trimming removed 2 bases from V and 8 bases from J, with 21 bases in between. This CDR3 has 17 amino acids. The germline V gene encodes CDR1 SGHTA and CDR2 FQGNSA.

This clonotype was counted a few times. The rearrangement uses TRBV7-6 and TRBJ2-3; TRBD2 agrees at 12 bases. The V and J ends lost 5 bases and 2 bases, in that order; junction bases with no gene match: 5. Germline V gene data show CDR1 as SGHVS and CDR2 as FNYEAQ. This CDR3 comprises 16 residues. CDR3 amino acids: CASSKRLAGVTDTQYF. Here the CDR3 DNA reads TGTGCCAGCAGCAAACGACTAGCGGGGGTCACAGATACGCAGTATTTT.

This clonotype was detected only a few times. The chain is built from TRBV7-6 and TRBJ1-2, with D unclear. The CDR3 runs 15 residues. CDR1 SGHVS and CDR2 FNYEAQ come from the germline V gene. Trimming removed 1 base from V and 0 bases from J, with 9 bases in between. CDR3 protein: CASSLGGSTNYGYTF. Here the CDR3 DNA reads TGTGCCAGCAGCTTAGGAGGGTCAACTAACTATGGCTACACCTTC.

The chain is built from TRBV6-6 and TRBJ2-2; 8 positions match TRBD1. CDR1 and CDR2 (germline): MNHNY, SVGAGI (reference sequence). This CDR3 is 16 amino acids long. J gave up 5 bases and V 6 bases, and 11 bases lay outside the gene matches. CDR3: CASSGLQGETTGELFF. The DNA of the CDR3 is TGTGCCAGCAGCGGGCTACAGGGGGAGACGACCGGGGAGCTGTTTTTT.

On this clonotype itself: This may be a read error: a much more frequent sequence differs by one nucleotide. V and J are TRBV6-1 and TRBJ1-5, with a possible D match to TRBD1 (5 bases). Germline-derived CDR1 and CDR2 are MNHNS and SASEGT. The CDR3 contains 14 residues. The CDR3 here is CAGSEPLQGQPQHF. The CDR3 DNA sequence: TGTGCCGGCAGTGAACCGCTCCAGGGCCAGCCCCAGCATTTT.

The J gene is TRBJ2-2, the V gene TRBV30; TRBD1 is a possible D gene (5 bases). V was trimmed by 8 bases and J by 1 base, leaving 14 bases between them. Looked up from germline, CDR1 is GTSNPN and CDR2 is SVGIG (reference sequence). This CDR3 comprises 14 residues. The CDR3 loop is CAGARGKNTGELFF. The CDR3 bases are TGTGCCGGGGCAAGGGGCAAGAACACCGGGGAGCTGTTTTTT. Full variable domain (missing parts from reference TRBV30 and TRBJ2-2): SQTIHQWPATLVQPVGSPLSLECTVEGTSNPNLYWYRQAAGRGLQLLFYSVGIGQISSEVPQNLSASRPQDRQFILSSKKLLLSDSGFYLCAGARGKNTGELFFGEGSRLTVL.